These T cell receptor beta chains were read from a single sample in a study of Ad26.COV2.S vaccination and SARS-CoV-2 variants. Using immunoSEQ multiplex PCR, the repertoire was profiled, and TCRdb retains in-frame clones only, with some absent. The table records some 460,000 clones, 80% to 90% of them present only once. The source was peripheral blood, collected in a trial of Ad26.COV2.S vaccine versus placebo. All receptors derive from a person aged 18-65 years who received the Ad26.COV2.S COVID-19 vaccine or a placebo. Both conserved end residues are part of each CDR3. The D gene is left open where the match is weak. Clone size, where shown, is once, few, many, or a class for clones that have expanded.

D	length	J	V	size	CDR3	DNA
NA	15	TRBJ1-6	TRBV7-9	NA	CASSLAGINNSPLHF	TGTGCCAGCAGCTTAGCTGGGATTAATAATTCACCCCTCCACTTT
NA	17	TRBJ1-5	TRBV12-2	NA	CASRLAEDRGSNQPQHF	TGTGCAAGTCGCTTAGCTGAGGACAGGGGAAGCAATCAGCCCCAGCATTTT
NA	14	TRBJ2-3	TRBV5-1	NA	CASSLGQNPDTQYF	TGCGCCAGCAGCTTGGGTCAAAATCCAGATACGCAGTATTTT
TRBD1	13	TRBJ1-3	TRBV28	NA	CASRRQGGNTIYF	TGTGCCAGCAGAAGACAGGGGGGAAACACCATATATTTT
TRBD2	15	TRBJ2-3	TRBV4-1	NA	CASSQLAASTDTQYF	TGCGCCAGCAGCCAGCTAGCGGCTAGCACAGATACGCAGTATTTT
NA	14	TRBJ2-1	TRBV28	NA	CASRVTGTNNEQFF	TGTGCCAGCAGAGTAACAGGGACCAACAATGAGCAGTTCTTC
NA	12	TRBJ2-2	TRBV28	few	CASSWGTGELFF	TGTGCCAGCAGCTGGGGGACCGGGGAGCTGTTTTTT
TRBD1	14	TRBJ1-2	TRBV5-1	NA	CASSLTGGLVGYTF	TGCGCCAGCAGCTTGACAGGGGGCTTAGTCGGCTACACCTTC
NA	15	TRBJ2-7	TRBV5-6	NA	CASSLPLDPSYEQYF	TGTGCCAGCAGCTTGCCCCTAGATCCTTCCTACGAGCAGTACTTC
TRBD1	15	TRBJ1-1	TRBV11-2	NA	CASSLSGQGENEAFF	TGTGCCAGCAGCTTATCCGGACAGGGAGAGAATGAAGCTTTCTTT
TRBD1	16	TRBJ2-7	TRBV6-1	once	CASSVRAGTGGNEQYF	TGTGCCAGCAGTGTGCGGGCCGGGACAGGGGGCAACGAGCAGTACTTC
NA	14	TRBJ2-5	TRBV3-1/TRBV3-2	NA	CASSQVMGGETQYF	TGTGCCAGCAGCCAAGTAATGGGTGGTGAGACCCAGTACTTC
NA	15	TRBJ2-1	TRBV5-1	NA	CASSLDLSSYNEQFF	TGCGCCAGCAGCTTGGACCTGAGCTCCTACAATGAGCAGTTCTTC
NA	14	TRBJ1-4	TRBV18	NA	CASSPGQGNEKLFF	TGTGCCAGCTCACCGGGTCAGGGTAATGAAAAACTGTTTTTT
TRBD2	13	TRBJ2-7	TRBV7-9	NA	CASSLRGAYEQYF	TGTGCCAGCAGCTTACGGGGGGCCTACGAGCAGTACTTC
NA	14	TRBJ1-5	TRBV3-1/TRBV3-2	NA	CASSQGGGTGPQHF	TGTGCCAGCAGCCAAGGAGGGGGGACTGGTCCCCAGCATTTT
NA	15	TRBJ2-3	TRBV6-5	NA	CASRDPGHLTDTQYF	TGTGCCAGCAGGGATCCGGGACACCTTACAGATACGCAGTATTTT
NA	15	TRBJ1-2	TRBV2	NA	CASSALKTDPKGYTF	TGTGCCAGCAGTGCATTGAAGACAGACCCCAAAGGCTACACCTTC
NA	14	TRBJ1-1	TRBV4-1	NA	CASSQPAKNTEAFF	TGCGCCAGCAGCCAACCTGCAAAGAACACTGAAGCTTTCTTT
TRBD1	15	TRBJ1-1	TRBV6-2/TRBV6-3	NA	CASSTWTGGNTEAFF	TGTGCCAGCAGTACATGGACAGGCGGTAACACTGAAGCTTTCTTT
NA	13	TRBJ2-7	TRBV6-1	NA	CASSEGGEYEQYF	TGTGCCAGCAGTGAAGGGGGGGAATACGAGCAGTACTTC
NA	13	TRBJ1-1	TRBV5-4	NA	CASSLGGNTEAFF	TGTGCCAGCAGCTTGGGCGGGAACACTGAAGCTTTCTTT
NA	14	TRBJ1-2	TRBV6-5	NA	CSPYPGLLSYGYTF	TGTTCACCTTATCCGGGACTCCTCTCCTATGGCTACACCTTC
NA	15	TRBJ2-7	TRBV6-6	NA	CASSYPGESSYEQYF	TGTGCCAGCAGTTACCCGGGGGAGAGCTCCTACGAGCAGTACTTC
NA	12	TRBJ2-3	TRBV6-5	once	CASSGNTDTQYF	TGTGCCAGCAGCGGAAACACAGATACGCAGTATTTT
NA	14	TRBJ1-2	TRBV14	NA	CASSQETGHYGYTF	TGTGCCAGCAGCCAAGAGACAGGCCACTATGGCTACACCTTC
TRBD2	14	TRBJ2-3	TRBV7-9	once	CSGGLAAATDTQYF	TGTTCGGGTGGGCTAGCGGCAGCCACAGATACGCAGTATTTT
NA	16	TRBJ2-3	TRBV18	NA	CASSPLTGSVSDTQYF	TGTGCCAGCTCACCCCTTACAGGGTCCGTCAGTGATACGCAGTATTTT
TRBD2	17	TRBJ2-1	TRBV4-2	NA	CASSLVLAGGLYNEQFF	TGTGCCAGCAGCCTCGTTTTAGCGGGAGGTTTGTACAATGAGCAGTTCTTC
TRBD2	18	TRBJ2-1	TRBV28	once	CASSAGLAGVSSYNEQFF	TGTGCCAGCAGCGCGGGACTAGCGGGCGTGTCTTCCTACAATGAGCAGTTCTTC
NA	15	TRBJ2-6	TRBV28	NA	CASSLSWSGANVLTF	TGTGCCAGCAGTTTATCGTGGTCTGGGGCCAACGTCCTGACTTTC